The clone carrying this TCR beta chain occurred once. The antigen remains unidentified. These data belong to a study of cytomegalovirus exposure and HLA in healthy donors. Whole-study findings and limits: TCR clusters originating in the first cohort tended to co-occur in the roughly 120 validation repertoires, according to a later analysis. Generally TCR sequences proved uncommon, though certain public TCRs appeared in numerous donors. Cytomegalovirus association was assigned to under 200 TCR beta chains.

Germline CDR1 and CDR2: MNHNS and SASEGT. The CDR3 is 15 residues long. The J segment lost 3 bases and the V segment lost 7 bases, leaving 9 bases of the junction unmatched. Measured with immunoSEQ multiplex PCR; TCRdb has only the in-frame clones, and not every one. The sample holds around 150,000 clones; 84% are singletons and the top ten take about a tenth. The 120-subject validation cohort, separate from the 666-subject first cohort, included the donors. The chain uses TRBV6-1 and TRBJ1-2; 9 nucleotides agree with TRBD1. The sequencing input was PBMCs. This clonotype was obtained from a young man in good health and CMV-seropositive. The CDR3 reads CASTPGQGRHYGYTF. The CDR3 bases are TGTGCCAGCACCCCGGGACAGGGAAGGCACTATGGCTACACCTTC.